Below are 27 T cell receptor beta chains sequenced from a single sample in a study of T cells after yellow fever vaccination (dated by TCRdb to the late 2010s). The treatment or condition label on this specimen signifies: live attenuated yellow fever vaccine strain. The library was produced with 5' RACE. The sample was run on an Illumina HiSeq 2500. In-frame beta chains were kept once TCRdb had trimmed the public reads at Q25 with fastp and called clones with MiXCR. Each CDR3 protein appears once, grouped with its most common genes and DNA. A total of under 550,000 distinct CDR3 sequences appear in this sample, 21% of them only once. About 16% of the sample belongs to the ten largest clones. The sequencing used PBMCs, collected less than 25 days after the first yellow fever vaccination. The receptor set was obtained from a man aged 18-30 years who received the YFV17D yellow fever vaccine.

This chain uses TRBV5-1 with TRBJ2-1; D might be TRBD1 (5 bases). Trimming pared 2 bases from V and 1 base from J, leaving 16 bases between. CDR3 length equals 17 residues. Per germline, CDR1 SGHRS and CDR2 YFSETQ. For the CDR3, the DNA is TGCGCCAGCAGCTTTACGAGGCAGGGCGGATCCTACAATGAGCAGTTCTTC. Its translation is CASSFTRQGGSYNEQFF.

The chain carries TRBV7-9 and TRBJ2-7; no reliable D call. Germline assignment: CDR1 SEHNR and CDR2 FQNEAQ (reference sequence). CDR3 length: 14 amino acids. Between the trimmed V and J ends, which lost 5 bases and 4 bases, there was a span of 15 bases. CDR3 DNA: TGTGCCAGCAGCCCCCCCGTTTTGTGGTACGAGCAGTACGTC. Translated, it gives CASSPPVLWYEQYV.

The V call is TRBV25-1, the J call TRBJ2-7, with D possibly TRBD1 on 5 matching bases. V dropped 1 base and J dropped 0 bases, with 7 bases sitting between them. Germline lookup yields CDR1 MGHDK and CDR2 SYGVNS. This CDR3 has 14 amino acids. The CDR3 loop is CASSEFDSSYEQYF. CDR3 nucleotide sequence: TGTGCCAGCAGTGAATTCGACAGCTCCTACGAGCAGTACTTC.

The chain is built from TRBV12-3 or TRBV12-4 and TRBJ1-6; 7 nucleotides match TRBD1. The CDR3 length is 15 residues. V dropped 6 bases and J dropped 7; count of bases not matched to a gene: 9. CDR3 nucleotides: TGTGCCAGCAGACGAAGGGGGCAGGGGAATTCACCCCTCCACTTT. It is translated as CASRRRGQGNSPLHF.

The chain carries TRBV27 and TRBJ2-3; 7 bases map to TRBD1. The germline V gene has CDR1 MNHEY and CDR2 SMNVEV (reference sequence). The CDR3 sequence is 15 residues long. V lost 2 bases to trimming and J lost 4 bases; unmatched junction nucleotides: 6. The CDR3 region has the DNA TGTGCCAGCAGTTTAAAGGGGGCCTGGGCAGATACGCAGTATTTT. It is translated as CASSLKGAWADTQYF.

The chain combines TRBV4-1 with TRBJ2-2, with a possible D match to TRBD2 (5 bases). The V and J ends lost 1 base and 3 bases respectively, with 12 bases between them. This CDR3 is built from 16 residues. Germline CDR1 and CDR2: MGHRA and YSYEKL. The CDR3, as DNA: TGCGCCAGCAGCCAAGCTGGTCGGGATGACACCGGGGAGCTGTTTTTT. Translated, it gives CASSQAGRDDTGELFF.

CDR3 in amino acids: CSARENSNQPQHF. The CDR3 nucleotides are TGCAGTGCTCGGGAGAATAGCAATCAGCCCCAGCATTTT. The rearrangement joins TRBV20-1 to TRBJ1-5; no clear D. The CDR3 extends over 13 amino acids. The germline V gene encodes CDR1 DFQATT and CDR2 SNEGSKA (reference sequence). V was clipped by 5 bases and J by 0 bases, with 8 bases between them.

This clonotype was seen a few times. The chain has TRBV9 and TRBJ1-5; D not certain. Trimming stripped 0 bases from V and 6 bases from J, with 10 bases between. Germline values: CDR1 SGDLS, CDR2 YYNGEE. The CDR3 loop spans 14 amino acids. The DNA of the CDR3 is TGTGCCAGCAGCGTAGGGAGTGTGACTCAGCCCCAGCATTTT. Encoded protein: CASSVGSVTQPQHF.

The chain combines TRBV12-3 or TRBV12-4 with TRBJ1-1; tentative D call: TRBD1 (6 bases). The CDR3 has 13 amino acids. Trimming removed 6 bases from V and 7 bases from J, with 15 bases in between. The CDR3 sequence is CASRTGGLLEAFF. Here the CDR3 DNA reads TGTGCCAGCAGAACGGGGGGGCTTCTTGAAGCTTTCTTT.

The rearrangement uses TRBV7-2 and TRBJ2-3, with TRBD2 matching 13 bases. CDR3 length: 16 amino acids. The V gene's germline CDR1 is SGHTA and CDR2 FQGNSA. Unmatched junction bases numbered 4, after V lost 3 bases and J lost 4 bases. This CDR3 reads CASSFRTSGGADTQYF. As DNA, the CDR3 is TGTGCCAGCAGCTTCCGGACTAGCGGGGGCGCAGATACGCAGTATTTT.

The chain uses TRBV7-7 and TRBJ2-2, with D perhaps TRBD1 (6 bases). CDR1 SSHAT and CDR2 FNYEAQ come from the germline V gene (reference sequence). The CDR3 has 17 amino acids. Deletions cut 5 bases from V and 2 bases from J, with 18 bases between. The CDR3 DNA sequence: TGTGCCAGCAGCCCCTCCTTGGGGGCGATAAACACCGGGGAGCTGTTTTTT. Translation: CASSPSLGAINTGELFF.

Only a few counts were recorded for this clonotype. V and J are TRBV3-1 and TRBJ2-5; possibly TRBD1 for D (6 bases). CDR3 size: 15 residues. V lost 2 bases and J lost 5, with 15 bases in between. CDR1 is LGHDT, CDR2 YNNKEL, per germline (reference sequence). The CDR3 DNA reads as TGTGCCAGCAGCCAACTGGCAGGGGTTGGGGAGACCCAGTACTTC. It codes for CASSQLAGVGETQYF.

This clonotype was counted between two and nine times. V usage is TRBV18 and J usage is TRBJ2-5; 8 bases match TRBD2. V shed 0 bases and J 6 bases; nucleotides not matched to a gene: 3. Germline V lookup: CDR1 KGHSH, CDR2 LQKENI. The CDR3 has 14 residues. CDR3 DNA sequence: TGTGCCAGCTCACCACCGGGACTAGTAAAGACCCAGTACTTC. Protein: CASSPPGLVKTQYF.

The CDR3 is CATSRVSEKLFF. CDR3 coding DNA: TGTGCCACCAGCAGAGTCTCGGAAAAACTGTTTTTT. The chain joins TRBV15 to TRBJ1-4; D remains ambiguous. The V and J ends lost 1 base and 8 bases respectively, with 5 bases between them. CDR1 and CDR2 from the germline V gene are LNHNV and YYDKDF (reference sequence). The CDR3 has 12 residues.

The chain joins TRBV6-1 to TRBJ2-3, with 8 nucleotides matching TRBD1. Germline CDR1 reads MNHNS; CDR2 reads SASEGT. The CDR3 has 14 residues. V lost 6 bases and J lost 3; bases outside the gene matches: 5. The CDR3: CASRRDRTTDTQYF. The CDR3 DNA is TGTGCCAGCAGGAGGGACAGGACAACAGATACGCAGTATTTT.

The sample holds a few counts of this clonotype. The chain combines TRBV11-2 with TRBJ2-5; tentatively, D is TRBD2 (6 bases). This CDR3 is 15 amino acids long. Deletions cut 3 bases from V and 7 bases from J, with 18 bases between. Germline assignment: CDR1 SGHAT and CDR2 FQNNGV. The CDR3 here is CASSFLPGLLGTQYF. The CDR3 region has the DNA TGTGCCAGCAGCTTCCTACCGGGACTCCTCGGGACCCAGTACTTC.

This clonotype has just a few counts. This sequence joins TRBV24-1 and TRBJ2-3; the match to TRBD2 covers 7 bases. Trimming took 4 bases from V and 3 from J; bases not matched to a gene: 12. The CDR3 is 17 amino acids. The germline gives CDR1 KGHDR, CDR2 SFDVKD. CDR3 sequence reads: CATSDQGLVEGTDTQYF. CDR3 nucleotides: TGTGCCACCAGTGACCAAGGACTAGTTGAAGGAACAGATACGCAGTATTTT.

The table lists this clonotype with a few counts. The chain has TRBV3-1 and TRBJ1-3; no definite D call. Germline CDR1 reads LGHDT; CDR2 reads YNNKEL (reference sequence). CDR3 size: 15 residues. The V end was cut by 6 bases, the J end by 0 bases, with 12 bases between. CDR3 amino acids: CASSHGRGSGNTIYF. The CDR3, as DNA: TGTGCCAGCAGTCACGGGCGGGGCTCTGGAAACACCATATATTTT.

V usage is TRBV4-2 and J usage is TRBJ2-7; tentative D call: TRBD1 (6 bases). The V gene's germline CDR1 is LGHNA and CDR2 YNFKEQ. V lost 3 bases to trimming and J lost 2 bases, with 11 bases between them. This CDR3 is built from 14 residues. The CDR3 nucleotides are TGTGCCAGCAGCCAGAAACCAGGGGCCTACGAGCAGTACTTC. It yields the protein CASSQKPGAYEQYF.

The rearrangement uses TRBV4-3 and TRBJ2-7; maybe TRBD1 (6 bases). The V gene lost 5 bases and the J gene lost 2 bases, with 22 bases spanning the gap. This CDR3 comprises 17 residues. Per the germline V gene, CDR1 is LGHNA and CDR2 is YSLEER. CDR3 in DNA: TGCGCCAGCAGCGCGTCTCGACAGGAACAAGCAGCCTACGAGCAGTACTTC. Amino acids: CASSASRQEQAAYEQYF.

The table lists this clonotype with a few counts. The chain has TRBV27 and TRBJ2-7; D is uncertain. The CDR3 consists of 14 residues. Per the germline V gene, CDR1 is MNHEY and CDR2 is SMNVEV (reference sequence). Between the trimmed V and J ends, which lost 4 bases and 2 bases, there was a span of 12 bases. DNA of the CDR3: TGTGCCAGCAGTTGGAGAGGCGAAACCTACGAGCAGTACTTC. This sequence encodes CASSWRGETYEQYF.

The rearrangement links TRBV18 to TRBJ2-3; the D gene is possibly TRBD1 (6 bases). V was trimmed by 4 bases and J by 4 bases, leaving 12 bases between them. The CDR3 length is 14 residues. The germline V gene has CDR1 KGHSH and CDR2 LQKENI. CDR3 protein: CASSRPPGADTQYF. The CDR3 bases are TGTGCCAGCTCACGCCCGCCAGGGGCAGATACGCAGTATTTT.

The table lists this clonotype with a few counts. The chain has TRBV10-3 and TRBJ1-2; 9 bases fit TRBD1. The germline CDR1 and CDR2 sequences are ENHRY and SYGVKD. Trimming took 8 bases from V and 6 from J; bases not matched to a gene: 1. The CDR3 is made up of 11 amino acids. The CDR3 loop is CAIGQGHGYTF. CDR3 DNA sequence: TGTGCCATCGGACAGGGGCATGGCTACACCTTC.

This sequence joins TRBV4-1 and TRBJ2-7, with D perhaps matching TRBD1 (6 bases). CDR1 is MGHRA and CDR2 is YSYEKL in the germline V gene. CDR3 size: 14 residues. The V and J ends lost 3 bases and 0 bases respectively, with 9 bases between them. The CDR3 sequence is CASSHRDISYEQYF. DNA for the CDR3: TGCGCCAGCAGCCACCGGGACATCTCCTACGAGCAGTACTTC.

This clonotype was counted a few times. The rearrangement links TRBV29-1 to TRBJ2-1, with TRBD2 matching over 12 bases. The trim removed 3 bases at V and 9 bases at J, leaving 9 bases unmatched. Germline V gives CDR1 SQVTM, CDR2 ANQGSEA. CDR3 length: 15 amino acids. CDR3 in amino acids: CSVEALAGGLGEQFF. Here the CDR3 DNA reads TGCAGCGTTGAGGCCCTAGCGGGGGGGCTTGGTGAGCAGTTCTTC.

This clonotype was observed a few times. The chain recombines TRBV7-9 with TRBJ1-1, with TRBD1 matching 7 bases. This CDR3 contains 17 residues. Germline lookup yields CDR1 SEHNR and CDR2 FQNEAQ (reference sequence). V was pared by 2 bases and J by 6 bases, with 15 bases of the junction left unmatched. The CDR3 reads CASSLFEGASNRPEAFF. The CDR3 DNA reads TGTGCCAGCAGCTTATTCGAGGGGGCTAGTAACCGCCCTGAAGCTTTCTTT.

The rearrangement links TRBV7-8 to TRBJ2-4; 11 bases line up with TRBD2. Trimming removed 5 bases from V and 3 bases from J; junction bases left unmatched: 9. The germline V gene encodes CDR1 SGHVS and CDR2 FQNEAQ. The CDR3 covers 17 residues. The DNA of the CDR3 is TGTGCCAGCAGCAGCGGGACTAGCGGAAACCTCAAAAACATTCAGTACTTC. It encodes CASSSGTSGNLKNIQYF.